These T cell receptor beta chains were read from a single sample in a study of T-cell reconstitution after alpha-beta-depleted transplantation in children. Via MiXCR, TCRdb re-called the PCR reads, giving one row per CDR3 protein. The sample records under 450,000 distinct CDR3 sequences, 13% being singletons. Sequenced here: PBMCs, sampled from the stem cell graft. Source of these receptors: a human donor who donated a stem cell graft to a child with Fanconi anemia. Each CDR3 is given with its conserved first and last residue. The D gene is left open where the match is weak. Rows give clone size only sometimes, using once, few, many, or a class for an expanded clone.

j_gene: TRBJ2-7
v_gene: TRBV12-3/TRBV12-4
d_gene: .
abundance: .
CDR3aa: CASSFNEGMGAF
CDR3nt: TGTGCCAGCAGTTTTAATGAAGGCATGGGGGCCTTC

j_gene: TRBJ1-2
v_gene: TRBV5-6
d_gene: .
abundance: .
CDR3aa: CASSLSYGGYTF
CDR3nt: TGTGCCAGCAGCCTGAGTTATGGCGGCTACACCTTC

j_gene: TRBJ2-3
v_gene: TRBV5-5
d_gene: .
abundance: few
CDR3aa: CASSGIGGSTDTQYF
CDR3nt: TGTGCCAGCAGCGGAATAGGGGGGAGCACAGATACGCAGTATTTT

j_gene: TRBJ1-2
v_gene: TRBV19
d_gene: .
abundance: many
CDR3aa: CASSTWEELNYGYTF
CDR3nt: TGTGCCAGTAGTACATGGGAAGAACTAAACTATGGCTACACCTTC

j_gene: TRBJ2-3
v_gene: TRBV12-3/TRBV12-4
d_gene: .
abundance: .
CDR3aa: CASSLRASRGGHTDTQYF
CDR3nt: TGTGCCAGCAGTCTCCGGGCCAGCAGGGGAGGGCACACAGATACGCAGTATTTT

j_gene: TRBJ2-3
v_gene: TRBV7-2
d_gene: .
abundance: .
CDR3aa: CASSPDPGQDTQYF
CDR3nt: TGTGCCAGCAGCCCGGATCCCGGGCAGGATACGCAGTATTTT

j_gene: TRBJ2-3
v_gene: TRBV9
d_gene: .
abundance: many
CDR3aa: CASSVGQATDTQYF
CDR3nt: TGTGCCAGCAGCGTAGGACAGGCGACAGATACGCAGTATTTT

j_gene: TRBJ2-3
v_gene: TRBV5-6
d_gene: TRBD1
abundance: few
CDR3aa: CASSFTQGAKDTQYF
CDR3nt: TGTGCCAGCAGCTTTACGCAGGGGGCTAAAGATACGCAGTATTTT

j_gene: TRBJ1-1
v_gene: TRBV6-2/TRBV6-3
d_gene: .
abundance: few
CDR3aa: CASALMINTEAFF
CDR3nt: TGTGCCAGCGCCCTCATGATCAACACTGAAGCTTTCTTT

j_gene: TRBJ1-4
v_gene: TRBV6-5
d_gene: .
abundance: few
CDR3aa: CASSYVQGYEKLFF
CDR3nt: TGTGCCAGCAGTTACGTGCAGGGCTATGAAAAACTGTTTTTT

j_gene: TRBJ2-1
v_gene: TRBV4-2
d_gene: TRBD2
abundance: few
CDR3aa: CASSQGRGGGYEQFF
CDR3nt: TGTGCCAGCAGCCAAGGGCGGGGGGGCGGCTATGAGCAGTTCTTC

j_gene: TRBJ1-1
v_gene: TRBV5-1
d_gene: .
abundance: .
CDR3aa: CASGTSQGSTEAFF
CDR3nt: TGCGCCAGCGGCACCTCCCAAGGGTCCACTGAAGCTTTCTTT

j_gene: TRBJ1-1
v_gene: TRBV20-1
d_gene: TRBD1
abundance: .
CDR3aa: CSATDRPGTGNEAFF
CDR3nt: TGCAGTGCTACCGATCGTCCCGGGACAGGCAACGAAGCTTTCTTT

j_gene: TRBJ1-5
v_gene: TRBV6-2/TRBV6-3
d_gene: .
abundance: .
CDR3aa: CASSYDRSNQPQHF
CDR3nt: TGTGCCAGCAGTTACGACCGTAGCAATCAGCCCCAGCATTTT

j_gene: TRBJ2-2
v_gene: TRBV5-5
d_gene: .
abundance: many
CDR3aa: CASTGGGAANTGELFF
CDR3nt: TGTGCCAGCACCGGTGGAGGCGCAGCGAACACCGGGGAGCTGTTTTTT

j_gene: TRBJ1-5
v_gene: TRBV2
d_gene: TRBD1
abundance: few
CDR3aa: CASSLSGGATQPQHF
CDR3nt: TGTGCCAGCTCCCTTTCAGGGGGCGCTACTCAGCCCCAGCATTTT

j_gene: TRBJ2-1
v_gene: TRBV5-1
d_gene: TRBD1
abundance: few
CDR3aa: CASSPRQGALYNEQFF
CDR3nt: TGCGCCAGCAGCCCGCGACAGGGGGCTTTGTACAATGAGCAGTTCTTC

j_gene: TRBJ1-1
v_gene: TRBV5-1
d_gene: .
abundance: many
CDR3aa: CASSWNVGGDEAFF
CDR3nt: TGCGCCAGCAGCTGGAATGTTGGGGGAGACGAAGCTTTCTTT

j_gene: TRBJ2-3
v_gene: TRBV6-5
d_gene: TRBD1
abundance: .
CDR3aa: CASSYSGQAGTDTQYF
CDR3nt: TGTGCCAGCAGTTACTCGGGACAGGCTGGTACAGATACGCAGTATTTT

j_gene: TRBJ2-5
v_gene: TRBV29-1
d_gene: TRBD1
abundance: many
CDR3aa: CSVTGGNQETQYF
CDR3nt: TGCAGCGTGACAGGGGGAAACCAAGAGACCCAGTACTTC